Presented here are 23 T cell receptor beta chains from one specimen sequenced in a study of shared clonotypes between healthy human individuals. Method: immunoSEQ multiplex PCR; TCRdb's copy keeps in-frame clones and lacks some. The table has 2 million to 2.5 million clones, 80% to 95% seen once. Sequencing input: naive CD4+ T cells from PBMCs. Indicated subset: CD45RA+ positively selected. Receptors originate from a young man in good health. Some clones in this sample may be carry-over from other donors' samples.

The gene calls are TRBV4-1 and TRBJ1-5, with 11 nucleotides matching TRBD1. The CDR3 spans 18 residues. Germline-derived CDR1 and CDR2 are MGHRA and YSYEKL. Trimming at V came to 0 bases and at J to 1 base, leaving 5 bases not matched to a gene. CDR3 nucleotide sequence: TGCGCCAGCAGCCAAGAACGAGGACAGGGGGCAAGCAATCAGCCCCAGCATTTT. Its protein product is CASSQERGQGASNQPQHF.

V gene TRBV6-1 combines with J gene TRBJ1-5, with 8 bases lining up with TRBD1. CDR3 length equals 14 residues. V was clipped by 10 bases and J by 1 base; unmatched bases: 6. Per germline, CDR1 MNHNS and CDR2 SASEGT. The CDR3 here is CATRQGASNQPQHF. CDR3 sequence (DNA): TGTGCCACCCGGCAGGGGGCGAGCAATCAGCCCCAGCATTTT.

The chain joins TRBV10-2 to TRBJ1-1; D is perhaps TRBD1 (6 bases). CDR3 length: 15 amino acids. Germline V gene data show CDR1 as WSHSY and CDR2 as SAAADI. The germline V and J ends were trimmed by 2 bases and 0 bases, with 10 bases remaining between them. CDR3: CASSERGIMNTEAFF. DNA of the CDR3: TGCGCCAGCAGTGAGAGGGGGATCATGAACACTGAAGCTTTCTTT.

This clone was found once. The J gene is TRBJ2-3, the V gene TRBV7-9, with D tentatively TRBD2 (6 bases). V gave up 3 bases and J gave up 0 bases, with 13 bases separating them. There are 16 residues in the CDR3. Germline V gene sequence: CDR1 SEHNR, CDR2 FQNEAQ (reference sequence). In nucleotides, the CDR3 is TGTGCCAGCAGCTTTTACGGGGGAGGAAGCACAGATACGCAGTATTTT. The encoded protein is CASSFYGGGSTDTQYF.

The genes are TRBV19 and TRBJ2-7, with D maybe TRBD1 (6 bases). CDR1 and CDR2 from the germline V gene are LNHDA and SQIVND (reference sequence). Trimming pared 6 bases from V and 3 bases from J, leaving 12 bases between. The CDR3 consists of 13 residues. The CDR3 DNA follows: TGTGCCAGTAGATCAGGGGCGAGCTACGAGCAGTACTTC. Protein sequence: CASRSGASYEQYF.

To note about this clone: This specimen includes other DNA sequences encoding the same CDR3. Written as DNA, the CDR3 is TGTGCCAGCAGTTTTTCAGGGGACATATACGAGCAGTACTTC. It translates to CASSFSGDIYEQYF. This chain joins TRBV27 and TRBJ2-7; D possibly corresponds to TRBD1 (6 bases). Trimming stripped 3 bases from V and 4 bases from J, with 13 bases between. Per germline, CDR1 MNHEY and CDR2 SMNVEV (reference sequence). CDR3 size: 14 residues.

The gene calls are TRBV5-1 and TRBJ1-4, with D perhaps matching TRBD1 (5 bases). The CDR3 runs to 14 residues. V gave up 4 bases and J gave up 3 bases, with 10 bases separating them. Germline V lookup: CDR1 SGHRS, CDR2 YFSETQ. CDR3 DNA sequence: TGCGCCAGCAGCATAACGGGGGCTAATGAAAAACTGTTTTTT. It encodes CASSITGANEKLFF.

This chain links TRBV29-1 with TRBJ2-5; 10 bases map to TRBD2. Germline V gives CDR1 SQVTM, CDR2 ANQGSEA. Trimming at V came to 3 bases and at J to 2 bases, leaving 9 bases not matched to a gene. The CDR3 contains 16 residues. CDR3 nucleotide sequence: TGCAGCGTTGATCCCCTAGCGGGAGAGGTACAAGAGACCCAGTACTTC. Its protein is CSVDPLAGEVQETQYF.

The genes are TRBV28 and TRBJ2-7; the D gene is possibly TRBD2 (5 bases). The CDR3 has 14 amino acids. Germline V gene lookup returns CDR1 MDHEN and CDR2 SYDVKM. Trimming removed 6 bases at V and 4 bases at J, with 16 bases between. The CDR3 bases are TGTGCCAGCAGGGGAAGGACTGGTAGGTACGAGCAGTACTTC. Amino acid sequence: CASRGRTGRYEQYF.

The rearrangement joins TRBV2 to TRBJ1-4, with a weak D call TRBD1 (5 bases). This CDR3 has 14 residues. Deletions cut 6 bases from V and 7 bases from J, with 15 bases between. In germline, CDR1 is SNHLY, CDR2 FYNNEI. This chain's CDR3 is CASRGSGLSEKLFF. The CDR3 nucleotides are TGTGCCAGCAGGGGCTCAGGGCTGTCTGAAAAACTGTTTTTT.

This chain connects TRBV28 to TRBJ2-1; 9 bases agree with TRBD2. The length of the CDR3 is 15 residues. V lost 3 bases and J lost 6; bases outside the gene matches: 6. Germline assignment: CDR1 MDHEN and CDR2 SYDVKM. CDR3 DNA: TGTGCCAGCAGTTTGATAGCGGGAGATGTCAATGAGCAGTTCTTC. Protein: CASSLIAGDVNEQFF.

A single count supports this clone. The chain is built from TRBV4-3 and TRBJ2-1; D may be TRBD2 (6 bases). The V end was cut by 3 bases, the J end by 4 bases, with 13 bases between. Germline values: CDR1 LGHNA, CDR2 YSLEER. The CDR3 loop spans 15 amino acids. The CDR3 protein is CASSHERLVYNEQFF. CDR3 nucleotide sequence: TGCGCCAGCAGCCACGAGAGACTAGTGTACAATGAGCAGTTCTTC.

The rearrangement joins TRBV28 to TRBJ2-7; 10 nucleotides line up with TRBD2. The junction had 5 bases not matched to a gene; V was cut back by 6 bases and J by 0 bases. This CDR3 region has 15 residues. Looked up from germline, CDR1 is MDHEN and CDR2 is SYDVKM. The CDR3 bases are TGTGCCAGCAGCTATACTAGCGGGGACTCCTACGAGCAGTACTTC. Residues: CASSYTSGDSYEQYF.

In the case of this clone: Other nucleotide sequences from this sample produce the same CDR3. The V call is TRBV7-2, the J call TRBJ2-3; D is undetermined. The V gene lost 0 bases and the J gene lost 6 bases, with 7 bases spanning the gap. Germline V gives CDR1 SGHTA, CDR2 FQGNSA. This CDR3 is 13 amino acids long. In nucleotides, the CDR3 is TGTGCCAGCAGCTTAGCTGTTGAGGATACGCAGTATTTT. It is translated as CASSLAVEDTQYF.

Here the CDR3 reads CASSLRQGAGGYTF. As DNA, the CDR3 is TGTGCCAGCAGCTTGCGACAGGGGGCGGGCGGCTACACCTTC. This chain links TRBV5-4 with TRBJ1-2; 10 positions match TRBD1. V shed 1 base and J 8 bases; nucleotides not matched to a gene: 5. Germline V gene lookup returns CDR1 SGHNT and CDR2 YYREEE (reference sequence). The CDR3 length is 14 residues.

J is TRBJ1-3 and V is TRBV11-2, with 7 bases that match TRBD1. Germline CDR1 reads SGHAT; CDR2 reads FQNNGV. There are 16 residues in the CDR3. The V and J ends lost 3 bases and 1 base, in that order; junction bases with no gene match: 6. The CDR3 protein is CASSFWTGESGNTIYF. In DNA form, the CDR3 reads TGTGCCAGCAGCTTCTGGACAGGAGAGTCTGGAAACACCATATATTTT. Together with reference TRBV11-2 and TRBJ1-3, the CDR3 gives the full variable domain: EAGVAQSPRYKIIEKRQSVAFWCNPISGHATLYWYQQILGQGPKLLIQFQNNGVVDDSQLPKDRFSAERLKGVDSTLKIQPAKLEDSAVYLCASSFWTGESGNTIYFGEGSWLTVV.

The chain carries TRBV28 and TRBJ1-5; D might be TRBD1 (6 bases). The CDR3 loop spans 16 amino acids. V dropped 5 bases and J dropped 4 bases, with 18 bases sitting between them. Per the germline V gene, CDR1 is MDHEN and CDR2 is SYDVKM. CDR3 residues: CASSRRYRVGNQPQHF. CDR3 sequence (DNA): TGTGCCAGCAGTAGAAGATACAGGGTCGGGAATCAGCCCCAGCATTTT.

The V and J genes are TRBV6-5 and TRBJ2-7; D may correspond to TRBD1 or TRBD2 (5 bases each). The V gene's germline CDR1 is MNHEY and CDR2 SVGAGI. The V end was cut by 6 bases, the J end by 2 bases, with 17 bases between. CDR3 length equals 15 residues. DNA for the CDR3: TGTGCCAGCAGGGACAACCTCCCGGGGACCTACGAGCAGTACTTC. Translation: CASRDNLPGTYEQYF.

The V gene is TRBV5-1, the J gene TRBJ2-3; TRBD2 agrees at 7 bases. From germline, CDR1 is SGHRS and CDR2 YFSETQ. The CDR3 extends over 16 amino acids. V dropped 1 base and J dropped 2; count of bases not matched to a gene: 7. The CDR3 DNA reads as TGCGCCAGCAGCTTGCCGCGCGGGGGAAACACAGATACGCAGTATTTT. It is translated as CASSLPRGGNTDTQYF.

The chain has TRBV5-1 and TRBJ2-1; tentative D call: TRBD1 (5 bases). Deletions cut 2 bases from V and 8 bases from J, with 8 bases between. The CDR3 loop spans 12 amino acids. Germline V gene sequence: CDR1 SGHRS, CDR2 YFSETQ. Here the CDR3 DNA reads TGCGCCAGCAGCTTCAGGGTCGATGAGCAGTTCTTC. This sequence encodes CASSFRVDEQFF.

V and J are TRBV28 and TRBJ2-3; tentatively, D is TRBD2 (5 bases). The V gene lost 6 bases and the J gene lost 6 bases, with 10 bases spanning the gap. The CDR3 loop spans 12 amino acids. In germline, CDR1 is MDHEN, CDR2 SYDVKM. In nucleotides, the CDR3 is TGTGCCAGCAGACTGACGGGGGATACGCAGTATTTT. Encoded protein: CASRLTGDTQYF.

V and J are TRBV20-1 and TRBJ2-7; no clear D. The CDR3 length is 11 residues. V gave up 5 bases and J gave up 9 bases, with 14 bases separating them. Per germline, CDR1 DFQATT and CDR2 SNEGSKA (reference sequence). CDR3 amino acids: CSAPSRRRQYF. The CDR3 bases are TGCAGTGCTCCGAGCAGGAGACGGCAGTACTTC.

This chain connects TRBV5-1 to TRBJ2-7; 8 positions match TRBD2. The CDR3 has 15 amino acids. V shed 4 bases and J 2 bases; nucleotides not matched to a gene: 8. CDR1 is SGHRS and CDR2 is YFSETQ in the germline V gene. Here the CDR3 reads CASSLDGTRAYEQYF. The CDR3 bases are TGCGCCAGCAGCCTGGACGGGACTAGAGCCTACGAGCAGTACTTC.